One sample yielded the 28 T cell receptor beta chains listed below, sequenced in a study of blood T cells in healthy people across ages. Primers used in a second PCR of about 6 to 11 cycles were a sample-barcoded 5' primer and a J-beta primer mix. TCRdb reprocessed the 5' RACE reads with MiXCR, giving one entry per CDR3 protein. Among about 1.6 million distinct CDR3 sequences listed, 30% to 40% were seen once. The sample was blood. The receptors originated from a woman in her 30s in good health.

V usage is TRBV9 and J usage is TRBJ2-2; 9 bases agree with TRBD2. With V trimmed by 0 bases and J by 5 bases, 5 bases remained unmatched. Germline V gene data show CDR1 as SGDLS and CDR2 as YYNGEE. This CDR3 has 16 residues. The CDR3 region has the DNA TGTGCCAGCAGCGTAGGATGGAGCGGGGGGACCGGGGAGCTGTTTTTT. Translation gives CASSVGWSGGTGELFF.

V and J are TRBV27 and TRBJ2-6, with TRBD2 matching 9 bases. J lost 3 bases, V lost 6 bases, and 12 bases had no gene match. Germline lookup yields CDR1 MNHEY and CDR2 SMNVEV (reference sequence). This CDR3 comprises 18 residues. CDR3 region: CASSQIIAGVIGANVLTF. CDR3 DNA: TGTGCCAGCAGCCAAATTATAGCGGGAGTAATTGGGGCCAACGTCCTGACTTTC.

The chain carries TRBV5-1 and TRBJ2-3, with unresolved D. The CDR3 has 14 residues. V was cut by 4 bases and J by 0 bases, with 9 bases left in between. CDR1 is SGHRS and CDR2 is YFSETQ in the germline V gene. CDR3 bases: TGCGCCAGCAGCCCTGAAACTAGCACAGATACGCAGTATTTT. Its protein product is CASSPETSTDTQYF.

The chain uses TRBV10-2 and TRBJ2-1; 11 nucleotides line up with TRBD2. CDR1 is WSHSY and CDR2 is SAAADI in the germline V gene. The CDR3 runs to 14 residues. After removal of 11 bases from V and 6 bases from J, the junction contained 9 bases not matched to a gene. The CDR3 reads CAANSGRASNEQFF. CDR3 nucleotide sequence: TGCGCCGCAAATAGCGGGAGGGCCAGCAATGAGCAGTTCTTC.

This clonotype was observed a few times. V usage is TRBV18 and J usage is TRBJ2-5; 8 bases fit TRBD2. This CDR3 contains 15 residues. V was pared by 4 bases and J by 1 base, with 5 bases of the junction left unmatched. Germline lookup yields CDR1 KGHSH and CDR2 LQKENI. CDR3 loop: CASSRSLAAQETQYF. CDR3 DNA: TGTGCCAGCTCACGTTCACTAGCGGCCCAAGAGACCCAGTACTTC.

This clonotype was counted a single time. J is TRBJ1-6 and V is TRBV11-2, with D perhaps matching TRBD1 (6 bases). This CDR3 comprises 15 residues. Deletions cut 0 bases from V and 5 bases from J, with 8 bases between. Germline V gene lookup returns CDR1 SGHAT and CDR2 FQNNGV. CDR3 DNA: TGTGCCAGCAGCTTAGAAACAGGGCATAATTCACCCCTCCACTTT. Protein product: CASSLETGHNSPLHF.

This clonotype was detected only once. The chain recombines TRBV20-1 with TRBJ2-1; weak D call: TRBD2 (7 bases). The DNA end lines up better with TRBJ2-7; the J call may be wrong. The germline gives CDR1 DFQATT, CDR2 SNEGSKA (reference sequence). This CDR3 contains 14 residues. The CDR3 DNA reads TGCAGTGCTGGCGGGGGCCTCTCCTACAATGAGCAGTACTTC. Its translation: CSAGGGLSYNEQYF.

This chain connects TRBV6-1 to TRBJ2-1; perhaps D is TRBD1 or TRBD2 (5 bases each). The J call may be faulty, since TRBJ2-7 better matches the DNA end. CDR3 size: 15 residues. CDR1 and CDR2 (germline): MNHNS, SASEGT. This chain's CDR3 is CASSGGLVTYNEQYF. DNA of the CDR3: TGTGCCAGCAGTGGGGGGTTAGTCACCTACAATGAGCAGTACTTC.

This chain joins TRBV12-3 or TRBV12-4 and TRBJ2-6, with 9 bases lining up with TRBD1. V lost 7 bases and J lost 0; bases outside the gene matches: 7. This CDR3 is 17 amino acids long. Here the CDR3 reads CASTRGQGYSGANVLTF. In DNA form, the CDR3 reads TGTGCCAGCACCCGGGGACAGGGATACTCTGGGGCCAACGTCCTGACTTTC.

At least ten counts were recorded for this clonotype. This chain uses TRBV24-1 with TRBJ2-3; D gene uncertain. Trimming shortened V by 5 bases and J by 6 bases, and 17 bases separated the two germline ends. This CDR3 spans 15 amino acids. Germline V gene lookup returns CDR1 KGHDR and CDR2 SFDVKD. The CDR3 DNA reads TGTGCCACCAGTGTTGGGGTCCCCTCCACGGATACGCAGTATTTT. Amino acids: CATSVGVPSTDTQYF.

This clonotype has only a few counts. CDR3 nucleotide sequence: TGTGCCAGCGGGGGACAGGGGTTGCGAGAGACCCAGTACTTC. Residues: CASGGQGLRETQYF. J is TRBJ2-5 and V is TRBV18, with TRBD1 matching over 10 bases. J gave up 4 bases and V 8 bases, and 7 bases lay outside the gene matches. CDR1 is KGHSH, CDR2 LQKENI, per germline. This CDR3 comprises 14 residues. Using reference TRBV18 and TRBJ2-5 for the parts outside the CDR3, the full variable domain is NAGVMQNPRHLVRRRGQEARLRCSPMKGHSHVYWYRQLPEEGLKFMVYLQKENIIDESGMPKERFSAEFPKEGPSILRIQQVVRGDSAAYFCASGGQGLRETQYFGPGTRLLVL.

The chain combines TRBV4-1 with TRBJ2-3; D might be TRBD2 (7 bases). This CDR3 spans 15 amino acids. Germline CDR1 MGHRA, CDR2 YSYEKL. Trimming took off 4 bases at V and 4 bases at J, with 15 bases between the two ends. The CDR3 DNA reads TGCGCCAGCAGCCCCCTGGGGGGGGCGCCAGATACGCAGTATTTT. Its protein product is CASSPLGGAPDTQYF.

This chain links TRBV3-1 with TRBJ2-7; D may be TRBD1 or TRBD2 (5 bases each). V lost 4 bases, J lost 0 bases, and 19 bases lay in between. The germline V gene has CDR1 LGHDT and CDR2 YNNKEL (reference sequence). This CDR3 spans 17 amino acids. CDR3 sequence: CASSLGGIGMASYEQYF. The CDR3 DNA reads as TGTGCCAGCAGCCTTGGGGGAATAGGAATGGCCTCCTACGAGCAGTACTTC.

V gene TRBV20-1 combines with J gene TRBJ1-2, with a tentative D call TRBD1 (6 bases). Germline loops: CDR1 DFQATT, CDR2 SNEGSKA (reference sequence). V lost 3 bases, J lost 4 bases, and 27 bases lay in between. This CDR3 region has 18 residues. CDR3 bases: TGCAGTGCTAGGGAACATCCGGGACTCCAGCGGGGGCCCTATGGCTACACCTTC. The encoded protein is CSAREHPGLQRGPYGYTF.

The rearrangement links TRBV4-1 to TRBJ2-1; 8 nucleotides line up with TRBD2. There are 15 residues in the CDR3. Unmatched junction bases numbered 3, after V lost 3 bases and J lost 2 bases. Per germline, CDR1 MGHRA and CDR2 YSYEKL. CDR3 region: CASSHTSGPYNEQFF. As DNA, the CDR3 is TGCGCCAGCAGCCATACTAGCGGACCCTACAATGAGCAGTTCTTC.

This clonotype turned up a few times. The chain couples TRBV14 to TRBJ2-1; TRBD2 might be the D (5 bases). Trimming shortened V by 4 bases and J by 8 bases, and 12 bases separated the two germline ends. CDR1 and CDR2 (germline): SGHDN, FVKESK. The CDR3 is 13 residues long. The CDR3 spells CASSRLRVDEQFF. CDR3 sequence (DNA): TGTGCCAGCAGCCGCCTGAGGGTTGATGAGCAGTTCTTC.

The gene calls are TRBV6-1 and TRBJ2-1; a possible D gene is TRBD2 (7 bases). Germline V gene sequence: CDR1 MNHNS, CDR2 SASEGT. The CDR3 is 16 amino acids. V lost 2 bases, J lost 4 bases, and 15 bases lay in between. The chain's CDR3 is CASSELGGARYNEQFF. Here the CDR3 DNA reads TGTGCCAGCAGTGAATTAGGGGGGGCCCGGTACAATGAGCAGTTCTTC.

Regarding this clonotype: At one end the junction does not follow the germline gene, possibly because of a read error. This sequence joins TRBV7-3 and TRBJ2-6; 8 positions agree with TRBD1. The CDR3 has 23 residues. Germline V CDR1 and CDR2: SGHTA, FQGTGA. Here the CDR3 DNA reads TGTGCCAGCGGCTTAAGGGGGGACAGGTCGACGGAGGGAAGATGCTCTGGGGCCAACGTCCTGACTTTC. Encoded protein: CASGLRGDRSTEGRCSGANVLTF.

This clonotype was observed a handful of times. The chain joins TRBV20-1 to TRBJ2-1, with D possibly matching TRBD2 (6 bases). V was pared by 1 base and J by 5 bases, with 15 bases between. CDR3 size: 15 residues. CDR1 and CDR2 (germline): DFQATT, SNEGSKA (reference sequence). The CDR3 region has the DNA TGCAGTGCTAGAGGGCCGGGACTTACCAACAATGAGCAGTTCTTC. Its translation is CSARGPGLTNNEQFF.

This clonotype occurred a few times. An end of the junction does not agree with germline; a read error may underlie this. The rearrangement uses TRBV6-5 and TRBJ1-1; D uncertain. This CDR3 has 13 amino acids. The germline gives CDR1 MNHEY, CDR2 SVGAGI. Here the CDR3 reads CASSSSYSTEAFF. The CDR3 DNA follows: TGTGCCAGTAGTTCGAGTTACAGCACTGAAGCTTTCTTT.

The chain has TRBV7-9 and TRBJ2-1, with 12 bases matching TRBD2. The ends lost 3 bases at V and 3 bases at J; junction bases unmatched: 6. This CDR3 contains 17 residues. CDR1 is SEHNR, CDR2 FQNEAQ, per germline (reference sequence). The CDR3 loop reads CASSFRPSGGVYNEQFF. CDR3 DNA: TGTGCCAGCAGCTTCCGCCCTAGCGGGGGGGTCTACAATGAGCAGTTCTTC.

On this clonotype: A junction end diverges from the germline sequence, so it may reflect a read error. The V gene is TRBV7-6, the J gene TRBJ2-7; D call uncertain. The V gene's germline CDR1 is SGHVS and CDR2 FNYEAQ. The CDR3 totals 13 residues. The CDR3 spells CASSLGVAYEEYF. CDR3 in DNA: TGTGCCAGCAGCTTAGGGGTAGCCTACGAGGAGTACTTC.

The chain couples TRBV20-1 to TRBJ1-5, with no clear D. Looked up from germline, CDR1 is DFQATT and CDR2 is SNEGSKA (reference sequence). Trimming removed 4 bases from V and 3 bases from J, with 13 bases in between. The CDR3 has 14 residues. The CDR3 DNA sequence: TGCAGTGCTATCCGCTATGGGCCCAATCAGCCCCAGCATTTT. It is translated as CSAIRYGPNQPQHF.

The V gene is TRBV21-1, the J gene TRBJ2-1; no check of the table's D call, TRBD2, against the DNA was made. TRBV21-1 corresponds to a pseudogene. CDR3 length: 16 amino acids. The CDR3 protein is CASSKARGGDYNEQFF. CDR3 nucleotide sequence: TGTGCCAGCAGCAAAGCGCGGGGAGGGGACTACAATGAGCAGTTCTTC.

This clonotype turned up a few times. The junction does not match germline at one end; this may be a read error. The chain joins TRBV29-1 to TRBJ1-1, with D hard to call. CDR3 length: 10 amino acids. Per germline, CDR1 SQVTM and CDR2 ANQGSEA. CDR3 loop: CTVVVTEAFF. The DNA for the CDR3 is TGCACCGTTGTTGTAACTGAAGCTTTCTTT. The full variable domain, completed using reference TRBV29-1 and TRBJ1-1, is SAVISQKPSRDICQRGTSLTIQCQVDSQVTMMFWYRQQPGQSLTLIATANQGSEATYESGFVIDKFPISRPNLTFSTLTVSNMSPEDSSIYLCTVVVTEAFFGQGTRLTVV.

This clonotype came up a few times. This clone may be a read error of a much larger clone one base away. CDR3 bases: TGTGCCAGCAGTGAGGTATACCAGTCCGGGGAGCCGTTTTTT. Amino acids: CASSEVYQSGEPFF. The V and J genes are TRBV6-4 and TRBJ2-2, with D possibly being TRBD2 (5 bases). The CDR3 runs to 14 residues. The germline V gene has CDR1 MRHNA and CDR2 SNTAGT.

This clonotype showed up just a few times. V is TRBV27 and J is TRBJ1-2; weak D call: TRBD1 (6 bases). The ends were cut back, 2 bases at V and 0 bases at J, with 10 bases in the middle. CDR3 length equals 15 residues. Germline V gene lookup returns CDR1 MNHEY and CDR2 SMNVEV (reference sequence). The CDR3 sequence is CASSLEGGANYGYTF. DNA for the CDR3: TGTGCCAGCAGTTTAGAAGGGGGGGCTAACTATGGCTACACCTTC.

A few counts support this clonotype. The genes are TRBV6-6 and TRBJ2-7, with D possibly matching TRBD2 (5 bases). V lost 5 bases, J lost 7 bases, and 15 bases lay in between. This CDR3 is 13 amino acids long. Per germline, CDR1 MNHNY and CDR2 SVGAGI (reference sequence). The CDR3 is CASSPIQSGEQYF. The CDR3, as DNA: TGTGCCAGCAGTCCGATCCAAAGCGGAGAGCAGTACTTC.